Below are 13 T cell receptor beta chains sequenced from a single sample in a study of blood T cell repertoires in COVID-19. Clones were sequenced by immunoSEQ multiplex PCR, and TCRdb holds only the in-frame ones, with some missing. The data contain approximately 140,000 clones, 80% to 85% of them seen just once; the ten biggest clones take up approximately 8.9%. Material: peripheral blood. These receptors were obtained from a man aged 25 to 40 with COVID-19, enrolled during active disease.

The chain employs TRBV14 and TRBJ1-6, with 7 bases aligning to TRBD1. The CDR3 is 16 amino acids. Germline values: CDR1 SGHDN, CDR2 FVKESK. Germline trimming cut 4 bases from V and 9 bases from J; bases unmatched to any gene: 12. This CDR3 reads CASSRGGVQGTSPLHF. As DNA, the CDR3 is TGTGCCAGCAGCCGAGGAGGGGTACAGGGGACTTCACCCCTCCACTTT.

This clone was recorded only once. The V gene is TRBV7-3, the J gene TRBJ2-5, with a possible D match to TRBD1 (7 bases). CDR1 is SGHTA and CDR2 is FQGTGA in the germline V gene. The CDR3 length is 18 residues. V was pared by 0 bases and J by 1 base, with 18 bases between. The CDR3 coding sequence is TGTGCCAGCAGCTTAACGGGGCGGTCAGGGGGAGGCCAAGAGACCCAGTACTTC. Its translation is CASSLTGRSGGGQETQYF.

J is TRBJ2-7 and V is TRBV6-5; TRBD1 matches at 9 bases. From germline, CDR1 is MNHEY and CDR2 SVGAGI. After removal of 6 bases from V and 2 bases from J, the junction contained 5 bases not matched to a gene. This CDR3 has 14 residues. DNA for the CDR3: TGTGCCAGCAGCCAGGACAGGGGCCCCTACGAGCAGTACTTC. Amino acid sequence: CASSQDRGPYEQYF.

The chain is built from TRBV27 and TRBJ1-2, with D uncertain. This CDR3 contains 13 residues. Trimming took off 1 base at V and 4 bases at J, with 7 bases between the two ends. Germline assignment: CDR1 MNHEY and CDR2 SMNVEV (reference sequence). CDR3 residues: CASSLYGGYGYTF. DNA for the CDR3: TGTGCCAGCAGTTTATACGGAGGCTATGGCTACACCTTC.

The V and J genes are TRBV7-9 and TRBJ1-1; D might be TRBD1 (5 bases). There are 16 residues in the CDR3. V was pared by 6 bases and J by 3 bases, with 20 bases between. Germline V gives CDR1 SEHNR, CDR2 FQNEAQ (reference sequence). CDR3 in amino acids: CASSPFIGGGDTEAFF. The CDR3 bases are TGTGCCAGCAGTCCTTTTATCGGCGGGGGGGACACTGAAGCTTTCTTT.

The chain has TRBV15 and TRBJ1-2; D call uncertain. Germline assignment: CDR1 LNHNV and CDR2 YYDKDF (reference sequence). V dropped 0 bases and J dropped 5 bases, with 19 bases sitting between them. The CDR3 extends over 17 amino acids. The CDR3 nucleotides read TGTGCCACCAGCAGAGATGGGTGGTCAGGACGGGAGTATGGCTACACCTTC. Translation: CATSRDGWSGREYGYTF.

The CDR3 DNA reads TGTGCCAGCAGCTCCCAGGGGGCTGGGGCCAACGTCCTGACTTTC. This encodes CASSSQGAGANVLTF. The chain has TRBV7-8 and TRBJ2-6; 7 bases align to TRBD1. V was clipped by 4 bases and J by 2 bases; unmatched bases: 2. This CDR3 region has 15 residues. Germline CDR1 is SGHVS and CDR2 is FQNEAQ.

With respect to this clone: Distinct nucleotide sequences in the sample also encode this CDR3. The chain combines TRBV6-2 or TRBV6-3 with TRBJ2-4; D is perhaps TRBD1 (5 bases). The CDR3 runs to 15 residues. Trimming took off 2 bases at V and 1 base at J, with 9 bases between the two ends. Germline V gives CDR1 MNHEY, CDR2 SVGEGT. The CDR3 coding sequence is TGTGCCAGCAGTTACGCAGCAGGGGCCAAAAACATTCAGTACTTC. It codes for CASSYAAGAKNIQYF.

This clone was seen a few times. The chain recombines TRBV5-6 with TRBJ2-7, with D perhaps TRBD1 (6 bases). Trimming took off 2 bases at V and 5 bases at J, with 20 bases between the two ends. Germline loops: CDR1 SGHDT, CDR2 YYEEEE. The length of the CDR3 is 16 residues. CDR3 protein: CASSFLQGMGYHEQYF. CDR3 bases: TGTGCCAGCAGCTTCTTGCAGGGGATGGGGTACCACGAGCAGTACTTC.

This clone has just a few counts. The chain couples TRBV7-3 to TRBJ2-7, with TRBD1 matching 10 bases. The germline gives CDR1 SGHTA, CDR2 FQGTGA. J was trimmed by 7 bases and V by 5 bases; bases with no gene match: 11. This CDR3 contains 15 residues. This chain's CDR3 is CASSEPGQGRGEQYF. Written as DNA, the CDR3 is TGTGCCAGCAGCGAACCGGGACAGGGGCGAGGGGAGCAGTACTTC.

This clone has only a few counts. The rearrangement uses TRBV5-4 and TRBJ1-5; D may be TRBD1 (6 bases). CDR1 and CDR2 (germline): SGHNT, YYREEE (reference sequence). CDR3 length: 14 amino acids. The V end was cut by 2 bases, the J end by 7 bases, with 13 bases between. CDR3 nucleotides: TGTGCCAGCAGCTTCTTTGGGGGCGGGCAGCCCCAGCATTTT. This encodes CASSFFGGGQPQHF.

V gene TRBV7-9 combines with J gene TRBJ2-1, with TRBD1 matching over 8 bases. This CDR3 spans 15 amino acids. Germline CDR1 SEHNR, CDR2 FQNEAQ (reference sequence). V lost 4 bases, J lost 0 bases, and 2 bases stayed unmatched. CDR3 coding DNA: TGTGCCAGCAGCTCGGGACAGGTCTCCTACAATGAGCAGTTCTTC. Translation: CASSSGQVSYNEQFF.

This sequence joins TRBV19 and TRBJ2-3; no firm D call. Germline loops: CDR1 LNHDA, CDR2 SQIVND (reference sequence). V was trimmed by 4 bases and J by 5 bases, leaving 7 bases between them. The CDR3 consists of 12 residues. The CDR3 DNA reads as TGTGCCAGTAGTAAAGCGAGAGATACGCAGTATTTT. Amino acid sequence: CASSKARDTQYF. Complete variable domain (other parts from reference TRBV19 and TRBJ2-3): DGGITQSPKYLFRKEGQNVTLSCEQNLNHDAMYWYRQDPGQGLRLIYYSQIVNDFQKGDIAEGYSVSREKKESFPLTVTSAQKNPTAFYLCASSKARDTQYFGPGTRLTVL.